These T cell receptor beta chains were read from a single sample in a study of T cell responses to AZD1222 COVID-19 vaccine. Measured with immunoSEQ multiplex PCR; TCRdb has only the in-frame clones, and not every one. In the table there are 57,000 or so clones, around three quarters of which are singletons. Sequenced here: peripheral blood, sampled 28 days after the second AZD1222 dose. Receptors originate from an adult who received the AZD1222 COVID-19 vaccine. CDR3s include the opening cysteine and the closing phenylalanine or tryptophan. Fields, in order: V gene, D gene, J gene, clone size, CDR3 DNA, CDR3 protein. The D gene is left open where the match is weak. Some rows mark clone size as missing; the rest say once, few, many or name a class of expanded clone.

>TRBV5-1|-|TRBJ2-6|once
TGCGCCAGCAGCGCCTCTACCTACTCTGGGGCCAACGTCCTGACTTTC
CASSASTYSGANVLTF
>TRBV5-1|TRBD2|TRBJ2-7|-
TGCGCCAGCAGTCCTGGGACTACCACCTACGAGCAGTACTTC
CASSPGTTTYEQYF
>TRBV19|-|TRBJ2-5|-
TGTGCCAGTAGTATTGGGACAACAACCCAAGAGACCCAGTACTTC
CASSIGTTTQETQYF
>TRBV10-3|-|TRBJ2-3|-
TGTGCCATCAGTGAGGGGCTCCAGGGAATAGGAGAAGGCACAGATACGCAGTATTTT
CAISEGLQGIGEGTDTQYF
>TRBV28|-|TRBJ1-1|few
TGTGCCAGCAGCCCAACCGGGAACACTGAAGCTTTCTTT
CASSPTGNTEAFF
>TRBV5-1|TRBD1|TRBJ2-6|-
TGCGCCAGCAGCCAACAGGGGGCCCTCGGGACTGGGGCCAACGTCCTGACTTTC
CASSQQGALGTGANVLTF
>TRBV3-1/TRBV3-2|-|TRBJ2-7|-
TGTGCCAGCAGCCAAGAGATGGAGGCTAACGAGCAGTACTTC
CASSQEMEANEQYF
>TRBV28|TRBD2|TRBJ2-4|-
TGTGCCAGCAGACCAGGGAGCCCGGGGGGCATTCAGTACTTC
CASRPGSPGGIQYF
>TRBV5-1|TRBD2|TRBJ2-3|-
TGCGCCAGCAGCTTAGGGACTAGCGGGGGTTTAGATACGCAGTATTTT
CASSLGTSGGLDTQYF
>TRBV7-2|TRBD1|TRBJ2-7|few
TGTGCCAGCAGCTTCGGACAGGGGGCTTCCTACGAGCAGTACTTC
CASSFGQGASYEQYF
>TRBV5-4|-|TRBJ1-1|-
TGTGCCAGCAGCTTATTTGGGGGCCTGAACACTGAAGCTTTCTTT
CASSLFGGLNTEAFF
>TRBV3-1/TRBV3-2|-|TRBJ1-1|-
TGTGCCAGCAGCCAAGGAAGAGGGGGGAACACTGAAGCTTTCTTT
CASSQGRGGNTEAFF
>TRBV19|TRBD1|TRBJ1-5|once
TGTGCCAGTAGTTCACCTCAGGGGGCTCAGCCCCAGCATTTT
CASSSPQGAQPQHF
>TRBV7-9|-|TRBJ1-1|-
TGTGCCAGCACATCGACCTATAGGGTCTACACTGAAGCTTTCTTT
CASTSTYRVYTEAFF
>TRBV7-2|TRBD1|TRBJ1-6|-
TGTGCCAGCAGCCCGGGACAGAGCTCCTATAATTCACCCCTCCACTTT
CASSPGQSSYNSPLHF
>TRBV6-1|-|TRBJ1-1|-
TGTGCCAGCAGTGAAGACAGGTTGAACACTGAAGCTTTCTTT
CASSEDRLNTEAFF
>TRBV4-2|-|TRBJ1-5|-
TGTGCCAGCAGCCAAGATTCAGCCTTAAATCAGCCCCAGCATTTT
CASSQDSALNQPQHF
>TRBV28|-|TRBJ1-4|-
TGTGCCAGCAGTTCCCAGCAGGGAGAAGCTAATGAAAAACTGTTTTTT
CASSSQQGEANEKLFF
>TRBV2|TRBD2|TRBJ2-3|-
TGTGCCAGCAGCGGACTAGCGGGGCCAGATACGCAGTATTTT
CASSGLAGPDTQYF
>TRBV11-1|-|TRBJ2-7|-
TGTGCCAGCAGCTTACTGCAGGGTATGGACGAGCAGTACTTC
CASSLLQGMDEQYF
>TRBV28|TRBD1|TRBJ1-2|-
TGTGCCAGCAGTTGGGGACAGGCGGTTGAGTACACCTTC
CASSWGQAVEYTF
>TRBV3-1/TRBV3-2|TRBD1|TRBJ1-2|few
TGTGCCAGCAGCCACCTCGACAGGGGTCCTGATGGCTACACCTTC
CASSHLDRGPDGYTF
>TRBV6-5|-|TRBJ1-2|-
TGTGCCAGCAGTTACTCGGGGTATGCTAATGGCTACACCTTC
CASSYSGYANGYTF
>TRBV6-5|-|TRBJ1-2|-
TGTGCCAGCAGTTACTCGACCGCGAACTATGGCTACACCTTC
CASSYSTANYGYTF
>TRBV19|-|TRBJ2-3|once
TGTGCCAGTAGTAGCCCTGGTGTGGGGGCTTCCCTCTCTAGCACAGATACGCAGTATTTT
CASSSPGVGASLSSTDTQYF
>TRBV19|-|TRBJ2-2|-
TGTGCCAGCAGGGACTTTGACTTCGGACAGAACACCGGGGAGCTGTTTTTT
CASRDFDFGQNTGELFF
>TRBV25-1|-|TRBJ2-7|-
TGTGCCAGCAGCCGATCAGACGGCATCCCCTACGAGCAGTACTTC
CASSRSDGIPYEQYF